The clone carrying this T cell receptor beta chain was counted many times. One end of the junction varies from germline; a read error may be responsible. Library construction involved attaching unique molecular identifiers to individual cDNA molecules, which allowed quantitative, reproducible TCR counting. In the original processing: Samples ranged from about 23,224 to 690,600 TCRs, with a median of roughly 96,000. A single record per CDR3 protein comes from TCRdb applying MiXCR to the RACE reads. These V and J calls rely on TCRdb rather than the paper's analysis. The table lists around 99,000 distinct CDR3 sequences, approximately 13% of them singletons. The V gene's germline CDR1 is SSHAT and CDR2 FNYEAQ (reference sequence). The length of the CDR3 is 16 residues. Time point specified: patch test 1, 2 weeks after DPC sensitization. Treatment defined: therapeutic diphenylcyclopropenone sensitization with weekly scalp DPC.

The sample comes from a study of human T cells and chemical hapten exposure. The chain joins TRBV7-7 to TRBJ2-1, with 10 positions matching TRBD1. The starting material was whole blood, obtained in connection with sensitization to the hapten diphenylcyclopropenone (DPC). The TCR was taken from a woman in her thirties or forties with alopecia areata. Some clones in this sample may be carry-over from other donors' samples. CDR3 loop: CASSPSGTGEDNEQFF. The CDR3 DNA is TGTGCTAGCAGCCCCTCGGGGACAGGGGAGGACAATGAGCAGTTCTTC.